The next 17 T cell receptor beta chains were all read from a single sample in a study of shared clonotypes between healthy human individuals. Profiling relied on immunoSEQ multiplex PCR, and the TCRdb table lists in-frame clones only, not all of them. The sample carries roughly 500,000 clones, 95% to 97% recorded once. The specimen sequenced was naive CD4+ T cells sorted from blood. Subset of the sample: CD45RA+ positively selected. Receptors originate from a woman aged 25 to 39 in good health.

This clone was detected once. This sequence joins TRBV6-1 and TRBJ1-2; 8 bases match TRBD1. The length of the CDR3 is 16 residues. Germline loops: CDR1 MNHNS, CDR2 SASEGT. V shed 0 bases, J shed 4 bases, and the junction held 7 bases outside the gene matches. The CDR3 sequence: CASSEAGTGGIYGYTF. The CDR3, as DNA: TGTGCCAGCAGTGAAGCGGGAACAGGGGGAATCTATGGCTACACCTTC.

J is TRBJ2-3 and V is TRBV7-3; no clear D. The CDR3 is 13 residues long. Trimming took 5 bases from V and 4 from J, leaving 10 bases between them. Germline lookup yields CDR1 SGHTA and CDR2 FQGTGA. The CDR3 region is CASSPRRADTQYF. CDR3 DNA: TGTGCCAGCAGCCCCCGTAGGGCAGATACGCAGTATTTT.

The chain is built from TRBV7-3 and TRBJ2-1; D not resolved. CDR1 SGHTA and CDR2 FQGTGA come from the germline V gene. V was clipped by 2 bases and J by 3 bases, with 8 bases between them. The CDR3 loop spans 14 amino acids. Here the CDR3 DNA reads TGTGCCAGCAGCTTACGGGCGGACTACAATGAGCAGTTCTTC. It specifies CASSLRADYNEQFF.

V and J are TRBV2 and TRBJ1-3; a weak D match, TRBD1 (5 bases). V was trimmed by 5 bases and J by 0 bases, leaving 14 bases between them. Per the germline V gene, CDR1 is SNHLY and CDR2 is FYNNEI. The CDR3 loop spans 16 amino acids. The DNA for the CDR3 is TGTGCCAGCAGTTTCGAGGGACTGCTCTCTGGAAACACCATATATTTT. This translates into CASSFEGLLSGNTIYF. The entire variable domain, with the rest obtained from reference TRBV2 and TRBJ1-3, is as follows: EPEVTQTPSHQVTQMGQEVILRCVPISNHLYFYWYRQILGQKVEFLVSFYNNEISEKSEIFDDQFSVERPDGSNFTLKIRSTKLEDSAMYFCASSFEGLLSGNTIYFGEGSWLTVV.

The J gene is TRBJ1-5, the V gene TRBV19, with 7 bases matching TRBD1. The V gene end was trimmed by 5 bases and the J gene end by 4 bases; junction bases not matched to a gene: 2. Germline CDR1 LNHDA, CDR2 SQIVND (reference sequence). The CDR3 extends over 13 amino acids. The CDR3 DNA is TGTGCCAGTAGTTCGACAGGGAATCAGCCCCAGCATTTT. Encoded protein: CASSSTGNQPQHF. Complete variable domain (other parts from reference TRBV19 and TRBJ1-5): DGGITQSPKYLFRKEGQNVTLSCEQNLNHDAMYWYRQDPGQGLRLIYYSQIVNDFQKGDIAEGYSVSREKKESFPLTVTSAQKNPTAFYLCASSSTGNQPQHFGDGTRLSIL.

V and J are TRBV5-1 and TRBJ2-5; possible D gene TRBD2, 6 bases. The CDR3 is 13 amino acids. V lost 4 bases and J lost 1, with 8 bases in between. CDR1 and CDR2 from the germline V gene are SGHRS and YFSETQ. CDR3 coding DNA: TGCGCCAGCAGCCGGGACTTCCAAGAGACCCAGTACTTC. It codes for CASSRDFQETQYF.

The V and J genes are TRBV5-1 and TRBJ1-4; D possibly corresponds to TRBD1 (6 bases). The CDR3 length is 13 residues. Germline lookup yields CDR1 SGHRS and CDR2 YFSETQ. V gave up 5 bases and J gave up 7 bases, with 12 bases separating them. The DNA of the CDR3 is TGCGCCAGCAGGGACGGAGGGGGTGAAAAACTGTTTTTT. As protein: CASRDGGGEKLFF.

This chain uses TRBV18 with TRBJ2-3, with 7 nucleotides matching TRBD1. V trimming: 9 bases; J trimming: 5 bases; junction bases outside the gene matches: 11. CDR1 KGHSH and CDR2 LQKENI come from the germline V gene. The CDR3 has 14 residues. In DNA, the CDR3 is TGTGCCAGTCGTGACAGGGTAGTTGGAGATACGCAGTATTTT. Amino acids: CASRDRVVGDTQYF. Full variable domain (missing parts from reference TRBV18 and TRBJ2-3): NAGVMQNPRHLVRRRGQEARLRCSPMKGHSHVYWYRQLPEEGLKFMVYLQKENIIDESGMPKERFSAEFPKEGPSILRIQQVVRGDSAAYFCASRDRVVGDTQYFGPGTRLTVL.

This clone was detected only once. The chain employs TRBV19 and TRBJ1-1; D is ambiguous. This CDR3 has 16 amino acids. V was cut by 5 bases and J by 1 base, with 17 bases left in between. Germline V CDR1 and CDR2: LNHDA, SQIVND (reference sequence). In nucleotides, the CDR3 is TGTGCCAGTAGTCATCCAGATTCCCTACCGAACACTGAAGCTTTCTTT. This sequence encodes CASSHPDSLPNTEAFF.

The V gene is TRBV18, the J gene TRBJ1-5; 8 bases align to TRBD1. Germline loops: CDR1 KGHSH, CDR2 LQKENI. The CDR3 has 16 residues. The J segment lost 2 bases and the V segment lost 5 bases, leaving 8 bases of the junction unmatched. This CDR3 is CASSTIDRGGNQPQHF. DNA of the CDR3: TGTGCCAGCTCAACGATCGACAGGGGCGGCAATCAGCCCCAGCATTTT.

The V call is TRBV28, the J call TRBJ1-3, with TRBD1 identical over 7 bases. CDR1 and CDR2 from the germline V gene are MDHEN and SYDVKM. V lost 6 bases and J lost 7; bases outside the gene matches: 9. The CDR3 has 14 amino acids. As DNA, the CDR3 is TGTGCCAGCAGGAGAGACAGGGTAGTGAACACCATATATTTT. Encoded protein: CASRRDRVVNTIYF.

V and J are TRBV2 and TRBJ1-2; the D gene is possibly TRBD1 (5 bases). V was cut by 3 bases and J by 4 bases, with 15 bases left in between. The CDR3 is 15 residues long. The germline V gene has CDR1 SNHLY and CDR2 FYNNEI. This chain's CDR3 is CASSDGPGRGYGYTF. CDR3 coding DNA: TGTGCCAGCAGTGACGGCCCGGGGAGGGGCTATGGCTACACCTTC.

J is TRBJ1-2 and V is TRBV28; tentative D call: TRBD1 (6 bases). This CDR3 spans 14 amino acids. Trimming took off 6 bases at V and 5 bases at J, with 16 bases between the two ends. Germline V gives CDR1 MDHEN, CDR2 SYDVKM. The CDR3 here is CASSPPGHPYGYTF. CDR3 bases: TGTGCCAGCAGCCCTCCGGGACACCCATATGGCTACACCTTC.

The chain uses TRBV7-3 and TRBJ2-2; 9 bases line up with TRBD2. Germline CDR1 is SGHTA and CDR2 is FQGTGA. The CDR3 is 17 amino acids. V shed 5 bases and J 4 bases; nucleotides not matched to a gene: 11. The CDR3 reads CASSTRGAGGGTGELFF. The CDR3 DNA reads TGTGCCAGCAGCACTAGGGGAGCGGGAGGTGGCACCGGGGAGCTGTTTTTT.

CDR3 sequence reads: CATPLGLADYNEQFF. The CDR3 DNA reads as TGTGCCACCCCTCTCGGACTAGCGGATTACAATGAGCAGTTCTTC. The rearrangement uses TRBV15 and TRBJ2-1; TRBD2 aligns across 10 bases. The CDR3 covers 15 residues. V was clipped by 8 bases and J by 4 bases; unmatched bases: 8. Germline-derived CDR1 and CDR2 are LNHNV and YYDKDF (reference sequence).

This chain joins TRBV6-5 and TRBJ2-5; 8 nucleotides line up with TRBD2. The DNA end lines up better with TRBJ2-7; the J call may be wrong. CDR1 is MNHEY, CDR2 SVGAGI, per germline. CDR3 length equals 15 residues. CDR3: CASSYSRGLAYEQYF. The DNA of the CDR3 is TGTGCCAGCAGTTACTCTCGGGGACTAGCCTACGAGCAGTACTTC.

Here the CDR3 reads CASSRAKGLAGGPSYEQYF. CDR3 sequence (DNA): TGCGCCAGCAGCCGCGCAAAGGGACTAGCGGGAGGGCCCTCCTACGAGCAGTACTTC. V and J are TRBV4-1 and TRBJ2-7, with 16 bases that match TRBD2. V was pared by 4 bases and J by 0 bases, with 9 bases of the junction left unmatched. Looked up from germline, CDR1 is MGHRA and CDR2 is YSYEKL. The CDR3 is 19 amino acids.